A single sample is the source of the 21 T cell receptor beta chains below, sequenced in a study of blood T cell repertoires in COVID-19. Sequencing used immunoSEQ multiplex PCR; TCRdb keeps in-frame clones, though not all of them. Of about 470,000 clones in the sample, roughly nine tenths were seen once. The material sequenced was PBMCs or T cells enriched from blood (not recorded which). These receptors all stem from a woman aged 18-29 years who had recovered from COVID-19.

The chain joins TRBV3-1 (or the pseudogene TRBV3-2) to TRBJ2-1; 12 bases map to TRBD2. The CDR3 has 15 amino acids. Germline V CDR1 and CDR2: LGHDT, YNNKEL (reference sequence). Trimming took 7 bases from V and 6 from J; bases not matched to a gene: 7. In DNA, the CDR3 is TGTGCCAGCACCGGAGGACTAGCGGGGCTCAATGAGCAGTTCTTC. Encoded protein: CASTGGLAGLNEQFF.

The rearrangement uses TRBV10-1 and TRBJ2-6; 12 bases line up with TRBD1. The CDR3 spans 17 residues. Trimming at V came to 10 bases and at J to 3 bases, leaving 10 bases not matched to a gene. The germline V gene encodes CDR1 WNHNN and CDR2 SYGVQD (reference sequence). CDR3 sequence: CAIQPGQGACGANVLTF. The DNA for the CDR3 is TGCGCCATCCAACCGGGACAGGGGGCGTGTGGGGCCAACGTCCTGACTTTC.

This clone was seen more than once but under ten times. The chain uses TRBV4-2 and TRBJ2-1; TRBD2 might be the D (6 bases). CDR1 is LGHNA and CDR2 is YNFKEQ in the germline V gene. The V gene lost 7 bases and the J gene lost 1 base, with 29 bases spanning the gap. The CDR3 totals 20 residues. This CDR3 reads CASTSGPGTPEPRSYNEQFF. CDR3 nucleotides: TGTGCCAGCACGTCGGGTCCCGGGACTCCTGAACCGAGGTCCTACAATGAGCAGTTCTTC.

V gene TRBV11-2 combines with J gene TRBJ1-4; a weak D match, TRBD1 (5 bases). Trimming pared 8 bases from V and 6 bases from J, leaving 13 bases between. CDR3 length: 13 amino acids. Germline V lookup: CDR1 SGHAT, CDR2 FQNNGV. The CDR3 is CASAQGLYEKLFF. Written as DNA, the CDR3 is TGTGCCAGCGCCCAGGGCTTATATGAAAAACTGTTTTTT.

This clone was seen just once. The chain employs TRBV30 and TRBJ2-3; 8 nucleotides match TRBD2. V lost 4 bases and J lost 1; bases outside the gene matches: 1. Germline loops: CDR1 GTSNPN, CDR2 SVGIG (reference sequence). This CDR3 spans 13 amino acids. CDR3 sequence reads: CAWISGGTDTQYF. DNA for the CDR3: TGTGCCTGGATTAGCGGGGGCACAGATACGCAGTATTTT. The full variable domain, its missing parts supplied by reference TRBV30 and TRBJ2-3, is SQTIHQWPATLVQPVGSPLSLECTVEGTSNPNLYWYRQAAGRGLQLLFYSVGIGQISSEVPQNLSASRPQDRQFILSSKKLLLSDSGFYLCAWISGGTDTQYFGPGTRLTVL.

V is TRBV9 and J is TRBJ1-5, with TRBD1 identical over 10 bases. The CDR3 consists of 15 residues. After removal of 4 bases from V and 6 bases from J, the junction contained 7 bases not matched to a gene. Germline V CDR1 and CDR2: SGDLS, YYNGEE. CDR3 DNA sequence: TGTGCCAGCAGCCCGGGGACAGGGGAAGGTCAGCCCCAGCATTTT. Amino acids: CASSPGTGEGQPQHF.

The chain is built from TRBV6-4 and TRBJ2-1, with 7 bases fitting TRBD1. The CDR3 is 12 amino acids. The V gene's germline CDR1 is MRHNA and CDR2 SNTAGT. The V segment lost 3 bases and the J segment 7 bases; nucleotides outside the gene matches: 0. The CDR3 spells CASSEQGNEQFF. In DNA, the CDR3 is TGTGCCAGCAGTGAACAGGGGAATGAGCAGTTCTTC.

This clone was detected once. CDR3 residues: CASSPLAGGQETQYF. The CDR3 DNA reads TGTGCCAGCAGCCCACTAGCGGGGGGTCAAGAGACCCAGTACTTC. The J gene is TRBJ2-5, the V gene TRBV11-2; TRBD2 matches at 12 bases. This CDR3 is built from 15 residues. Losses at the gene ends were 5 bases for V and 2 bases for J; bases not matched to a gene: 3. Germline assignment: CDR1 SGHAT and CDR2 FQNNGV.

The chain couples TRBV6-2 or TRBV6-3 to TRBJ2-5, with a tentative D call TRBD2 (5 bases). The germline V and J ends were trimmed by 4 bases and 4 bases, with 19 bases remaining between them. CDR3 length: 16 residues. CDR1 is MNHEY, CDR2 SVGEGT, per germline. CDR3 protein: CASSFNSDWLGETQYF. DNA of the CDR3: TGTGCCAGCAGTTTCAACTCGGACTGGTTGGGAGAGACCCAGTACTTC.

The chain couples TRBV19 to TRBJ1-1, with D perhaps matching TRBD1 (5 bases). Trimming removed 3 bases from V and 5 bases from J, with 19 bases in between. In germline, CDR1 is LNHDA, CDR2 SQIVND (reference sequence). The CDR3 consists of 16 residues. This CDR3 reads CASSIDAGNTYTEAFF. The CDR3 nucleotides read TGTGCCAGTAGTATCGACGCAGGGAATACGTATACTGAAGCTTTCTTT.

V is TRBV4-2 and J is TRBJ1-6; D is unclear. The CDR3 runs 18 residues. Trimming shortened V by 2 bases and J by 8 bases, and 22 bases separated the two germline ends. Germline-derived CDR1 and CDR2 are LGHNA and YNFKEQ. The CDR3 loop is CASSQPLKLEPSDSPLHF. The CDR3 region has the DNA TGTGCCAGCAGCCAACCCCTGAAATTGGAGCCTTCGGATTCACCCCTCCACTTT.

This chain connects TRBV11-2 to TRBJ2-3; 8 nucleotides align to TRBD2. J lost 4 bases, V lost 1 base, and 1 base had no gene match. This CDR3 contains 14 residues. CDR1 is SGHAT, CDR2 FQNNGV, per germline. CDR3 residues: CASSLGGGPDTQYF. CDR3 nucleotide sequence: TGTGCCAGCAGCTTAGGCGGGGGGCCAGATACGCAGTATTTT. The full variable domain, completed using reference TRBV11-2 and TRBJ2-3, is EAGVAQSPRYKIIEKRQSVAFWCNPISGHATLYWYQQILGQGPKLLIQFQNNGVVDDSQLPKDRFSAERLKGVDSTLKIQPAKLEDSAVYLCASSLGGGPDTQYFGPGTRLTVL.

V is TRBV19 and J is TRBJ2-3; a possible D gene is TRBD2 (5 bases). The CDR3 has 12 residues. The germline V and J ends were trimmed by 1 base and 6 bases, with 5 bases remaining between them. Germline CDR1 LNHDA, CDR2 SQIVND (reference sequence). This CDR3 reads CASSIGRDTQYF. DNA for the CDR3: TGTGCCAGTAGTATAGGGAGGGATACGCAGTATTTT.

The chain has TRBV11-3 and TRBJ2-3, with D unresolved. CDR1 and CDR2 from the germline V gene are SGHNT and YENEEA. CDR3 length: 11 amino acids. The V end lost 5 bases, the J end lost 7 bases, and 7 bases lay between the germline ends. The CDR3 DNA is TGTGCCAGCAGCCCCTGGCATACGCAGTATTTT. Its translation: CASSPWHTQYF.

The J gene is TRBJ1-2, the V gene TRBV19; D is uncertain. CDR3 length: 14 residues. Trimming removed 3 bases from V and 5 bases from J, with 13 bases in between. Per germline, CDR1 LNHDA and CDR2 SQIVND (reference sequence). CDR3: CASSMRLAPYGYTF. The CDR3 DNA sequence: TGTGCCAGTAGTATGAGGCTCGCCCCATATGGCTACACCTTC.

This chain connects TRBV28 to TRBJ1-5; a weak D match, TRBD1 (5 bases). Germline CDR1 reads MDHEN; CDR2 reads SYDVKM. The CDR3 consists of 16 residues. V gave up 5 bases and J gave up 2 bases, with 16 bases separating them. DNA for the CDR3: TGTGCCAGCAGTCCCCTCCTGCGGGGGGGCAATCAGCCCCAGCATTTT. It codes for CASSPLLRGGNQPQHF.

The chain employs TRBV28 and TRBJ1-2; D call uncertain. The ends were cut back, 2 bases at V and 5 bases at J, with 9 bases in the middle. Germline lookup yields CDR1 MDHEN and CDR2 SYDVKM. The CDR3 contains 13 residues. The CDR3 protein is CASSLTSGYGYTF. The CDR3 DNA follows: TGTGCCAGCAGTTTAACCTCGGGATATGGCTACACCTTC.

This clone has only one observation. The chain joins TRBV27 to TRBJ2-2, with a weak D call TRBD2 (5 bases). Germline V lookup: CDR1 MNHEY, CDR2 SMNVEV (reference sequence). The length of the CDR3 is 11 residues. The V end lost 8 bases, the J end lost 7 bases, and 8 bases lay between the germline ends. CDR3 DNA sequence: TGTGCCAGCTCAAGCGGCGGGGAGCTGTTTTTT. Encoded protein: CASSSGGELFF.

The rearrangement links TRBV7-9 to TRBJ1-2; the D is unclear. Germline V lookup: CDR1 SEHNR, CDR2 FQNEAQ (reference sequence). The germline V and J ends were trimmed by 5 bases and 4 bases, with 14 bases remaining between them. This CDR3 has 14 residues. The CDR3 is CASSPHSPTYGYTF. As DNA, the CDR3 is TGTGCCAGCAGCCCTCATTCGCCTACCTATGGCTACACCTTC.

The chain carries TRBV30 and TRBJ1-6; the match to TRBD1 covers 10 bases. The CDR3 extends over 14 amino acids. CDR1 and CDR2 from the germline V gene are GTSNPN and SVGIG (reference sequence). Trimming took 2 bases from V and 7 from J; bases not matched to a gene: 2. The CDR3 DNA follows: TGTGCCTGGAGTCCGGACAGGGGGAATTCACCCCTCCACTTT. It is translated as CAWSPDRGNSPLHF. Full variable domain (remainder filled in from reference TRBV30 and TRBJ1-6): SQTIHQWPATLVQPVGSPLSLECTVEGTSNPNLYWYRQAAGRGLQLLFYSVGIGQISSEVPQNLSASRPQDRQFILSSKKLLLSDSGFYLCAWSPDRGNSPLHFGNGTRLTVT.

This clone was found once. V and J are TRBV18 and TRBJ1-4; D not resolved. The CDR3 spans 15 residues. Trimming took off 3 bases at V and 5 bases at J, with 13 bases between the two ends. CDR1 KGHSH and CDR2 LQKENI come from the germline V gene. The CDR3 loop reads CASSPLSDGNEKLFF. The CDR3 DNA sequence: TGTGCCAGCTCACCGCTGTCCGACGGGAATGAAAAACTGTTTTTT.